The T cell receptor (beta chain) described here comes from a study of CD4 T cell repertoires in COVID-19 (dated by TCRdb to about 2021). General notes on the study: To analyze cross-reactivity, the CFSE-low cells were expanded with IL-2 for less than eleven days and then labeled again and restimulated with spike proteins from other coronaviruses. Naturally processed CD4+ T cell responses to SARS-CoV-2 spike and nucleoprotein were characterized in COVID-19-recovered individuals, and clonal composition was assessed by TCR Vbeta sequencing. Subset-level TCR Vbeta repertoire analysis of SARS-CoV-2-reactive T cells was performed in a few recovered individuals.

Beyond this particular receptor, the publication reports: Between roughly 7 and 25% of SARS-CoV-2 clonotypes were also detected in secondary cultures stimulated with SARS-CoV and/or HKU1 spike, a finding consistent with cross-reactivity. Several of the most expanded SARS-CoV-2-reactive clonotypes were found to be shared between two or all three memory subsets, suggesting intraclonal diversification.

In regard to this clone: It has no known antigen specificity. There are no base qualities to consult, and no much larger clone falls within one base.

Libraries were constructed by the immunoSEQ multiplex PCR assay. The authors processed their data as follows. The Chao-Jaccard similarity index and counts of shared clonotypes were used to quantify repertoire overlap between subsets. TCRdb provides this immuneACCESS table in a form limited to in-frame rearrangements. Some clones are lacking; in checked studies, under half of them reflect an unresolved V gene, and why the rest are absent is not known. V, J and clone size are taken as reported in that table, and D and trimming were inferred from the DNA itself. In all, the sample holds 20,000 to 30,000 clones, and over 90% of those were seen once. The ten top clones hold 0.66% of the sample. Memory T cell samples that were not cultured were sequenced immediately after ex vivo isolation. CD4+ total memory, central memory, effector memory and circulating T follicular helper cells were isolated from peripheral blood mononuclear cells.

For CDR1 and CDR2, the germline V gene (reference sequence) lists LNHDA and SQIVND. The germline V and J ends show losses of 8 bases and 3 bases respectively, and no gene match explains 11 bases of the junction. The CDR3 has 15 amino acids, counting the end cysteine and phenylalanine. Only the CDR3 portion is preserved as DNA: 45 bases, with reading frame beginning at the first base. Sequences were derived from circulating follicular helper CD4+ T cells (cTfh) from blood, sampled before the COVID-19 pandemic. This specimen's cell subset or site label, interpreted: circulating T follicular helper cells. Recombination connected TRBV19 to TRBJ2-3; 7 central bases correspond to TRBD1. The clonotype originates from a human donor who had COVID-19. The sequenced DNA is TGTGCCAGTTCGCCGGGACAGAGACCAACAGATACGCAGTATTTT. It translates as CASSPGQRPTDTQYF.